This is a list of T cell receptor beta chains from one sample in a study of T cell responses to AZD1222 COVID-19 vaccine. Assay used: immunoSEQ multiplex PCR; TCRdb lists only in-frame clones, some missing. The sample holds approximately 130,000 clones, about 89% seen once. The input for sequencing was peripheral blood, taken 28 days after the second AZD1222 dose. The receptors here all came from an adult who received the AZD1222 COVID-19 vaccine. CDR3s include the opening cysteine and the closing phenylalanine or tryptophan. A D gene is named only where the DNA matches it firmly. Size values are once, few and many counts, or a class for expanded clones, and some rows have none.

d_gene,abundance,v_gene,CDR3aa
-,-,TRBV18,CASSQGQYTEAFF
-,-,TRBV3-1/TRBV3-2,CASSQGYDTGELFF
TRBD1,-,TRBV11-3,CASSSGTGNSPLHF
-,-,TRBV6-6,CARTPPGGETQYF
-,-,TRBV18,CASSPPRGDPGNTIYF
-,-,TRBV12-3/TRBV12-4,CASSWRFYGYTF
TRBD1,-,TRBV2,CASSERQGGNIQYF
-,few,TRBV19,CASTSGGRTDSGNTIYF
-,-,TRBV12-3/TRBV12-4,CASSFSPSGKQFF
-,once,TRBV25-1,CATMWGETQYF